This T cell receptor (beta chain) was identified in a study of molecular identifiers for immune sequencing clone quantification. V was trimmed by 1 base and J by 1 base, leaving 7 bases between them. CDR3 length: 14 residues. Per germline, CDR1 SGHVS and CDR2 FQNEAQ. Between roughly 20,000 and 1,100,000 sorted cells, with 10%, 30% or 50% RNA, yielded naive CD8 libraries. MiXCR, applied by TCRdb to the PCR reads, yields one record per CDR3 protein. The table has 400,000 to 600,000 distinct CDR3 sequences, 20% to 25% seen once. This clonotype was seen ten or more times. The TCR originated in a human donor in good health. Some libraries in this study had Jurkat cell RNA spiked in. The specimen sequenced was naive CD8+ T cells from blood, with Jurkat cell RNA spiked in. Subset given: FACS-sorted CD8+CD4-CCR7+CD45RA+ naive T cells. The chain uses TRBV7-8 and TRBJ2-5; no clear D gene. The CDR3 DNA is TGTGCCAGCAGCTTAGTTGTGGGCCAAGAGACCCAGTACTTC. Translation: CASSLVVGQETQYF.